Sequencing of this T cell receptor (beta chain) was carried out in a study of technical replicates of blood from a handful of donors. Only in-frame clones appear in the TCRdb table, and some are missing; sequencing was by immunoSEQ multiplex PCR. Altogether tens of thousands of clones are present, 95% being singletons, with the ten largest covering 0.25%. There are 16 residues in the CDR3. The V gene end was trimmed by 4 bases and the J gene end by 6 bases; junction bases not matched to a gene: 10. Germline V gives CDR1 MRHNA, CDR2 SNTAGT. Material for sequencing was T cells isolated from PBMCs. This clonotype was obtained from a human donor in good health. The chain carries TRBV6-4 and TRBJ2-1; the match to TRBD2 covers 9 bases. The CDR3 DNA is TGTGCCAGCAGTGTACGACTAGCGGAGGGCCCCAATGAGCAGTTCTTC. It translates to CASSVRLAEGPNEQFF.